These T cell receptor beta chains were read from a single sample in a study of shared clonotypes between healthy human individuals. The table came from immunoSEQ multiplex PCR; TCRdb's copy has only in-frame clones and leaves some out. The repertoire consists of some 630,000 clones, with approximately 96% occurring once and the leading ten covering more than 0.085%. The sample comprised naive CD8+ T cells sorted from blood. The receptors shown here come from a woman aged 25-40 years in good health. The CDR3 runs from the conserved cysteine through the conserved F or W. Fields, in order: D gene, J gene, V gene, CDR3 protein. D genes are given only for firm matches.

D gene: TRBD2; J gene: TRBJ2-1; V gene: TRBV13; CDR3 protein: CASSLATSETKQFF
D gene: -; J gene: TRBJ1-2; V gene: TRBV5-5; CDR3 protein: CASSWGGDGYTF
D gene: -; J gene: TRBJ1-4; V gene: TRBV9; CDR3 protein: CASSGDSGKLFF
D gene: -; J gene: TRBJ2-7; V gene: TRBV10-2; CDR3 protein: CASSVQERYEQYF
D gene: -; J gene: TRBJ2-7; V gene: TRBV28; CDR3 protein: CASSLSGGTYEQYF
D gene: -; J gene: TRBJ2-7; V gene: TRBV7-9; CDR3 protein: CASSHGSTYEQYF
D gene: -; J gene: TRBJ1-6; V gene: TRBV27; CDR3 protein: CASSVYNSPLHF
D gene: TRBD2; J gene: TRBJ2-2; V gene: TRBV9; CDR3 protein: CASSVAGGSNTGELFF
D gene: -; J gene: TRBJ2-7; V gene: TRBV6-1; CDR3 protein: CASSGRGRLNYEQYF
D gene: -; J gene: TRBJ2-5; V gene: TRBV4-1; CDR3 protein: CASSQDEEEETQYF
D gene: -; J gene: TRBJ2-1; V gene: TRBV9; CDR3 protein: CASSVDQGYNEQFF
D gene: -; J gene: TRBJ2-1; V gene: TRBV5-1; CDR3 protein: CASSLVGSAYNNEQFF
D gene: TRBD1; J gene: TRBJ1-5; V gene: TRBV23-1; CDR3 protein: CASSQGGGQPQHF
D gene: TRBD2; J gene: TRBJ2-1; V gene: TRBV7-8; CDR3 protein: CASSSGAGVSYNEQFF
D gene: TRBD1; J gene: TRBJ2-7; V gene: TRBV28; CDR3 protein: CASSPWTGGKVEQYF
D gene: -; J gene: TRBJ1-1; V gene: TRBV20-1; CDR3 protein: CSAAVGTEAFF
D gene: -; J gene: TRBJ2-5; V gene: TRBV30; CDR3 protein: CAWEGVETQYF
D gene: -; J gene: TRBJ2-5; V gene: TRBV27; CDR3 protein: CASSLGDGETQYF
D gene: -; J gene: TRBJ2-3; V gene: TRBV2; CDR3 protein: CASPDTQYF
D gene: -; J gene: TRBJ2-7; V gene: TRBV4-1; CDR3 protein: CASSQADLYEQYF
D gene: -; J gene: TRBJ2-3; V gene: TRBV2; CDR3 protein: CASSETTQVSTQYF
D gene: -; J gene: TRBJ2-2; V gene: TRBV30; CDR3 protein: CAWSVGVGELFF
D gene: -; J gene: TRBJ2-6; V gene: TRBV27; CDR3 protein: CASSLSPLGQGGSGANVLTF
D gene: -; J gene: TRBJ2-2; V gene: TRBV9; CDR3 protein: CAKPSEPGELFF
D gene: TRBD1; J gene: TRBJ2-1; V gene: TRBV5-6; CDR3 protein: CAIGTGGRVQPHNEQFF
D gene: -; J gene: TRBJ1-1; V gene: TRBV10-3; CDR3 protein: CAISDRESNTEAFF
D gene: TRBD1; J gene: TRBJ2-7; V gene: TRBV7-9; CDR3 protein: CASSPPGQRYDYEQYF
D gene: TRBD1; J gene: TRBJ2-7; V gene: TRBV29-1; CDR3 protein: CSGGQGGIYEQYF
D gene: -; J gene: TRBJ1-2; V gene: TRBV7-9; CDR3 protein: CASSHGTSDNYGYTF
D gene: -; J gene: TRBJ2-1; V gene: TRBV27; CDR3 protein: CAAGHNEQFF
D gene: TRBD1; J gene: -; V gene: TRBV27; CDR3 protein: CASSPSPGTASYEQYF
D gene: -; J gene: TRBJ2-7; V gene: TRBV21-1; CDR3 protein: CASSPTLECRSSYEQYF
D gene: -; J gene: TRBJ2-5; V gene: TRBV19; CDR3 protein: CASRRRAWETQYF
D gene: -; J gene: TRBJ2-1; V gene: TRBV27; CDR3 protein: CATSFGPEQFF
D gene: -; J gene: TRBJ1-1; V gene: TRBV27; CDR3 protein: CASSFFGMNTEAFF
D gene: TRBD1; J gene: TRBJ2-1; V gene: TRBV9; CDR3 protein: CASSAHPGQGSYNEQFF
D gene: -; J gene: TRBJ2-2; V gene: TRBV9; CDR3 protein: CASSRGGTGELFF
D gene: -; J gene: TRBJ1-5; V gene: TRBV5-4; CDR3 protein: CAKPTDQPQHF
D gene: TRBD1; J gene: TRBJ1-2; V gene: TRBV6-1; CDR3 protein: CASSWTGGSHYGYTF
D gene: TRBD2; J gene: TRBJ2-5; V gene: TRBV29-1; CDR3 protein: CSVEGSGRAAGRETQYF
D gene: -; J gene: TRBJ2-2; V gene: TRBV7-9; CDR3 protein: CASSLSENTGELFF
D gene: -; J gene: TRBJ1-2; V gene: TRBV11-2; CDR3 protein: CASSLLSAYGYTF
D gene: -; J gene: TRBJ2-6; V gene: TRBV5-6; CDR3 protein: CASSKTAHVLTF
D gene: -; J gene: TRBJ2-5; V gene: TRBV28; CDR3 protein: CASSPGDPEQYF
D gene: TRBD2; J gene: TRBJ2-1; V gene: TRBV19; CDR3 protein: CASMSAGGPDDEQFF
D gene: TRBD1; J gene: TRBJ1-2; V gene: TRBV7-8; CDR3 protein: CASSSSNSGGHGYTF
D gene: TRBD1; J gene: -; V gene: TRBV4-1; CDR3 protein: CASSLDRGYEQYF
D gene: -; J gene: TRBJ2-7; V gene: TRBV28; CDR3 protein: CASSRRIYEQYF
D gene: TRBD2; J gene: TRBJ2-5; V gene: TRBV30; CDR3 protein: CAWSSGLAGDETQYF
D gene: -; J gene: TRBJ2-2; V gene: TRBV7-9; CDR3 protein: CASSQPDLQGYTGELFF